This TCR beta chain was identified during a study of vaccination and CD4 T cells after COVID-19 (dated by TCRdb to the early 2020s). About the study as a whole: Six males and four females were included in the convalescent cohort, with two Hispanic individuals, seven Caucasians, two Asians and one multiracial person represented. Two doses of either the Pfizer-BioNTech BNT162b2 vaccine (n=8) or the Moderna mRNA-1273 vaccine (n=2) were administered to participants. Post-COVID blood samples were collected from convalescent patients a median of about 92 days after diagnosis, with a range of roughly 35 to 170 days. Post-vaccine blood samples were collected a median of about 72 days after the second vaccine dose, ranging from about 13 to 250 days. The cultures were stimulated with overlapping spike peptide pools from SARS-CoV-2 and from the common cold coronaviruses HCoV-NL63, HCoV-OC43 and HCoV-229E. Control cultures received a CEFX viral epitope pool as the positive control, an HIV-1 Nef peptide pool as the negative control, or no peptide. In fewer than 12 COVID-19 convalescent patients and a handful of infection-naive healthy vaccine recipients, researchers compared the spike-specific CD4+ TCR repertoire from before mRNA vaccination with the repertoire from after. In an earlier paper using these donors, memory CD4+ T cell crossreactivity between SARS-CoV-2 and common cold coronavirus spike proteins was assessed at the TCR clonotype level.

The library was produced with PCR. DNA from cultured CD4+ T cells was subjected to TCR sequencing with the Oncomine TCR Beta short-read assay at the Johns Hopkins FTIC core. The QIAamp micro DNA kit was used to extract genomic DNA from the cultured CD4+ T cells. Oncomine TCR Beta libraries made from cultured CD4+ T cells were pooled using unique dual indexes and sequenced on an Illumina iSeq 100. The study's own analysis went as follows. Non-productive sequences were filtered out, and CDR3s that did not start with C, did not end with F or W, or were shorter than 7 amino acids were discarded. The MANAFEST web application was used to identify antigen-specific clonotypes by comparing peptide-stimulated wells against reference wells and other culture wells. Positive clones required FDR below 0.05, an odds ratio above 5, and productive frequency above 0.1% in at least two of three replicate wells. Cross-reactive clonotypes were defined as significantly expanded in both SARS-CoV-2 spike wells and at least one common cold coronavirus spike condition. Similarity between CDR3 sequences was evaluated in R version 3.6.1 using Levenshtein distances (stringdist) and unrooted phylogenetic trees (ape). TCRdb applied fastp at Q25 and MiXCR to the public reads, then kept only in-frame beta chains. Rows with a matching CDR3 protein are joined into one entry that keeps the most common DNA and genes. The authors' filters were not applied to this entry. This sample is represented by 7,200 or so distinct CDR3 sequences; around half of them were singletons. Of the sample, about 33% is held by the ten largest clones.

The sample's treatment or condition, from its label and the paper: approximately 10-day PBMC culture with coronavirus spike peptide pools or control peptides (ViraFEST assay). CD4+ T cells from unexposed donors were collected before the COVID-19 pandemic (2011-2018). The ViraFEST assay was used in the study, in which antigen-specific T cells were expanded with peptide pools and expanded clonotypes were subsequently identified by TCR sequencing. More than 1.5 million PBMCs per well were cultured in IMDM with roughly 5% human AB serum and approximately 10 IU/ml IL-2, plus 10 ug/ml peptide pools. Half of the culture medium was replaced with fresh IL-2-containing medium on days 3 and 7. CD4+ T cells were isolated after roughly 9 days of culture through negative selection using the EasySep CD4+ T cell isolation kit. As far as cell numbers permitted, CD4+ T cells from unexposed donors were tested for reactivity against SARS-CoV-2 S and N as well as four spike pools from common cold coronaviruses. PBMCs were separated from whole blood using Ficoll-Paque Plus gradient centrifugation and then either used fresh or cryopreserved at -140C. Each culture condition was generally run in triplicate wells. Leukapheresis product for the unexposed donors was bought commercially.

Trimming at the junction amounts to 5 bases on V and 11 bases on J, and the germline ends lie 19 bases apart. Via the germline V gene, CDR1 is MDHEN and CDR2 SYDVKM. From the cysteine up to the phenylalanine, the CDR3 has a length of 14 residues. Of the read, only the CDR3 DNA is kept; its 42 bases are in frame from base 1. The paper as a whole reports these results and caveats: Among convalescent patients, a median approximately 88% of the SARS-CoV-2-reactive clones seen after vaccination appeared only after vaccination, which suggests priming specific to the vaccine. An increase in the median number of SARS-CoV-2-reactive clonotypes from more than 20 after infection to roughly 36 after vaccination was observed, but the change was not found to be significant. The study included relatively few convalescent patients and did not analyze early timepoints after natural infection. Nearly all vaccine-specific clones in convalescent patients (304 of 307) were mono-reactive for SARS-CoV-2 spike rather than cross-reactive with common cold coronaviruses.

In regard to this clonotype: What antigen it recognizes has not been identified. Base quality data are lacking; no much larger clone is found one base away.

This TCR was sampled from a human donor in good health. The chain links TRBV28 with TRBJ1-5; the D segment could be TRBD1, given 6 matching bases. The sample was CD4+ T cells from blood, cultured in vitro. The sequenced DNA is TGTGCCAGCAGTACGGACAGCGGGTTGGGGGCCCAGCATTTT. The encoded protein is CASSTDSGLGAQHF. With all but the CDR3 taken from the reference TRBV28 and TRBJ1-5 genes, the full variable domain is: DVKVTQSSRYLVKRTGEKVFLECVQDMDHENMFWYRQDPGLGLRLIYFSYDVKMKEKGDIPEGYSVSREKKERFSLILESASTNQTSMYLCASSTDSGLGAQHFGDGTRLSIL.